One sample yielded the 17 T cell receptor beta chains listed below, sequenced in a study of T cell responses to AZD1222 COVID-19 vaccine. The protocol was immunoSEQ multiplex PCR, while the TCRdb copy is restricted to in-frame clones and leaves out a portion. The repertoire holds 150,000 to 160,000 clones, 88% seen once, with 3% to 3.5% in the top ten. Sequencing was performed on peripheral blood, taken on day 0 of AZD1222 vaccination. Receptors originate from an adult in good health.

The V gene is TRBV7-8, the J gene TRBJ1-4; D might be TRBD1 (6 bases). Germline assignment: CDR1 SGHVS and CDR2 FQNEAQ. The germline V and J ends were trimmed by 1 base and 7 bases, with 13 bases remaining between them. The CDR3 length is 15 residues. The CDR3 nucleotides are TGTGCCAGCAGCTTAGAAAGGGGGGGAAGTGAAAAACTGTTTTTT. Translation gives CASSLERGGSEKLFF.

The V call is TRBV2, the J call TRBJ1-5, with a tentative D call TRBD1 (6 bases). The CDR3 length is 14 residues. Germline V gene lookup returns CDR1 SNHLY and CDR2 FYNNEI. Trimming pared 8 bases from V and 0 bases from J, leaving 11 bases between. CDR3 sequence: CASGQTNSNQPQHF. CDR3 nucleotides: TGTGCCAGCGGACAGACCAATAGCAATCAGCCCCAGCATTTT.

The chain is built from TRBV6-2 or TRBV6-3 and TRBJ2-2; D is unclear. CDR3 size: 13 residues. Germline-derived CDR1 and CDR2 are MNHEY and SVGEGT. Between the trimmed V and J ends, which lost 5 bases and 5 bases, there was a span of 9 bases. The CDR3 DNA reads TGTGCCAGCAGTCCGACATCAACCGGGGAGCTGTTTTTT. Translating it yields CASSPTSTGELFF.

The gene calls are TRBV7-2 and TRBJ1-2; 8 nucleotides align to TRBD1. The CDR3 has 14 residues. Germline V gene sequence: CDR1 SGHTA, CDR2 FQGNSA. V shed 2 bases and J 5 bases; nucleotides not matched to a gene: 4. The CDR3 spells CASSLQGADYGYTF. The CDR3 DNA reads TGTGCCAGCAGCTTACAGGGGGCCGATTATGGCTACACCTTC.

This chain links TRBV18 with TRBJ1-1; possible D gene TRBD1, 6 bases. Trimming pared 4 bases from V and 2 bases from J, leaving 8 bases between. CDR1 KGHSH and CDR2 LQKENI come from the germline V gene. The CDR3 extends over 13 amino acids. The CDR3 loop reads CASSRQVNTEAFF. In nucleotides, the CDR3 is TGTGCCAGCTCACGACAGGTTAACACTGAAGCTTTCTTT.

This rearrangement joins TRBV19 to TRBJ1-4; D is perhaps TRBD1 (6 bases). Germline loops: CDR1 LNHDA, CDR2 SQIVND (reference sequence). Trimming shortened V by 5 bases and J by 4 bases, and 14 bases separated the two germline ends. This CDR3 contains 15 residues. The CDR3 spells CASSGWTAINEKLFF. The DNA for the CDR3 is TGTGCCAGTAGTGGGTGGACAGCGATTAATGAAAAACTGTTTTTT.

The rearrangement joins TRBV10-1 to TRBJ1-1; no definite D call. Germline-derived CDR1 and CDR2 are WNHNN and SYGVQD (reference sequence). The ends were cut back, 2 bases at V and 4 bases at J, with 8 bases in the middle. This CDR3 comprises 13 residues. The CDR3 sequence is CASSETLVTEAFF. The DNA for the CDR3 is TGCGCCAGCAGTGAGACCCTGGTCACTGAAGCTTTCTTT.

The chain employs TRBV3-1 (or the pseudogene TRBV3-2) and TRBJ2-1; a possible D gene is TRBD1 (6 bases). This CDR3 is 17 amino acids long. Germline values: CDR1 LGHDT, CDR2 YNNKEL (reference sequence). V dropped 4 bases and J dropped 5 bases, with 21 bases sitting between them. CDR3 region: CASSLAPPGQIDNEQFF. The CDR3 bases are TGTGCCAGCAGCCTCGCCCCGCCGGGACAAATAGACAATGAGCAGTTCTTC.

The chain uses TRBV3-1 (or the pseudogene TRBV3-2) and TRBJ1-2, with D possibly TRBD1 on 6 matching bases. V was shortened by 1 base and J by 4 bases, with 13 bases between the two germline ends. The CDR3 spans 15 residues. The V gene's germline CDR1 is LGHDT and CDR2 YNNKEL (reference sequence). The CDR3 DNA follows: TGTGCCAGCAGCCAAGGTGACGGGGGCGGCTATGGCTACACCTTC. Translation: CASSQGDGGGYGYTF.

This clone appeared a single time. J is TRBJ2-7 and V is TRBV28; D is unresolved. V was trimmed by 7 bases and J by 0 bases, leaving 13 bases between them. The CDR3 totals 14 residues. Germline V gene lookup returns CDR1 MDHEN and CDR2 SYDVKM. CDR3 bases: TGTGCCAGCAACGGACCCACGTACTCCTACGAGCAGTACTTC. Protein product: CASNGPTYSYEQYF.

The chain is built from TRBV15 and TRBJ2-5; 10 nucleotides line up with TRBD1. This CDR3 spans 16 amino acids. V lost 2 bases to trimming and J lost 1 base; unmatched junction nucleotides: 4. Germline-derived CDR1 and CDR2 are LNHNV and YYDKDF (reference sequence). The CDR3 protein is CATSRYGTGVQETQYF. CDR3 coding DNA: TGTGCCACCAGCAGATACGGGACAGGGGTCCAAGAGACCCAGTACTTC.

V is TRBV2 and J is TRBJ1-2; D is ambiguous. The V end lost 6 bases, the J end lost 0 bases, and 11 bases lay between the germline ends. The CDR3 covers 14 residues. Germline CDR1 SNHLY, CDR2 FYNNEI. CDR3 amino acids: CASRETEANYGYTF. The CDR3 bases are TGTGCCAGCAGAGAGACGGAAGCTAACTATGGCTACACCTTC.

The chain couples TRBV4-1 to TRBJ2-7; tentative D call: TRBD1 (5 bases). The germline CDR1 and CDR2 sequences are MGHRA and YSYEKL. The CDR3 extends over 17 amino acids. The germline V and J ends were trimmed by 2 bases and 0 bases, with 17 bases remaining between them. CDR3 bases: TGCGCCAGCAGCCAAATACAGCGCCCCCAGGGCTCCTACGAGCAGTACTTC. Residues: CASSQIQRPQGSYEQYF.

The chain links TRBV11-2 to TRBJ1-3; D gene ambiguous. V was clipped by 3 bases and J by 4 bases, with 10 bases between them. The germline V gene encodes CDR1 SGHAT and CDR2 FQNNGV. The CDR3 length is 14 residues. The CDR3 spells CASSLTGSGNTIYF. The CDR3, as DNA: TGTGCCAGCAGCTTGACTGGGTCAGGAAACACCATATATTTT.

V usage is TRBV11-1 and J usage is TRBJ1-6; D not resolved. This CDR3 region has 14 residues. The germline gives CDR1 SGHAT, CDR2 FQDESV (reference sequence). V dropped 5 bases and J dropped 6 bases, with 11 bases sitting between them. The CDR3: CASSHSVGNSPLHF. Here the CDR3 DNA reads TGTGCCAGCAGCCACAGTGTTGGTAATTCACCCCTCCACTTT.

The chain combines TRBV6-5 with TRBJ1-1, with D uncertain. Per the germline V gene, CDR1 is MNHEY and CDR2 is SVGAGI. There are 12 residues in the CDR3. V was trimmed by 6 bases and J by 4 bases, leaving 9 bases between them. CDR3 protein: CASRGEGTEAFF. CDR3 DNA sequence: TGTGCCAGCAGGGGAGAGGGCACTGAAGCTTTCTTT.

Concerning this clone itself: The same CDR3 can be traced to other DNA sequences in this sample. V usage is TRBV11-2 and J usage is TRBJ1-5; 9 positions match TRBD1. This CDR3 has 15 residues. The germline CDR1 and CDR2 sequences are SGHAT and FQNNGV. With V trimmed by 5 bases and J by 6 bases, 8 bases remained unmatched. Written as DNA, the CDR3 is TGTGCCAGCAGCCCGGGACAGGGTGTGGGTCAGCCCCAGCATTTT. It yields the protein CASSPGQGVGQPQHF.